These 19 T cell receptor beta chains were sequenced from one sample in a study of blood T cell repertoires in COVID-19. Sequenced by immunoSEQ multiplex PCR; TCRdb stores in-frame clones only, minus some. The table includes about 400,000 clones, about 90% detected once. The sample consisted of PBMCs or T cells enriched from blood (not recorded which). The receptors were sampled from a woman in her twenties or thirties who had recovered from COVID-19.

This chain connects TRBV4-2 to TRBJ2-2, with 16 nucleotides matching TRBD2. The CDR3 is 17 residues long. Unmatched junction bases numbered 9, after V lost 0 bases and J lost 14 bases. Germline CDR1 is LGHNA and CDR2 is YNFKEQ. CDR3 protein: CASSQEAGLAGGGFLFF. CDR3 sequence (DNA): TGTGCCAGCAGCCAAGAAGCGGGACTAGCGGGAGGGGGATTTCTGTTTTTT.

This rearrangement joins TRBV7-2 to TRBJ1-5; weak D call: TRBD1 (6 bases). V was pared by 1 base and J by 0 bases, with 10 bases between. Looked up from germline, CDR1 is SGHTA and CDR2 is FQGNSA. The CDR3 has 16 amino acids. CDR3 sequence (DNA): TGTGCCAGCAGCTTAGGGGGGACAACTAGCAATCAGCCCCAGCATTTT. It encodes CASSLGGTTSNQPQHF.

This clone has a handful of counts. The rearrangement uses TRBV28 and TRBJ2-7, with TRBD1 as a possible D gene (6 bases). CDR3 length equals 14 residues. CDR1 is MDHEN, CDR2 SYDVKM, per germline. The V end was cut by 6 bases, the J end by 3 bases, with 15 bases between. The CDR3 sequence: CASRNNRDIYEQYF. In DNA form, the CDR3 reads TGTGCCAGCAGAAATAACCGGGACATCTACGAGCAGTACTTC.

The V gene is TRBV18, the J gene TRBJ2-2; 12 nucleotides match TRBD2. This CDR3 has 16 amino acids. The V gene's germline CDR1 is KGHSH and CDR2 LQKENI. V trimming: 3 bases; J trimming: 3 bases; junction bases outside the gene matches: 2. CDR3 protein: CASSPRLAGDTGELFF. The CDR3 bases are TGTGCCAGCTCACCCAGACTAGCGGGAGACACCGGGGAGCTGTTTTTT.

The chain employs TRBV7-9 and TRBJ2-2; 9 bases line up with TRBD1. CDR3 size: 15 residues. J lost 5 bases, V lost 10 bases, and 11 bases had no gene match. CDR1 is SEHNR, CDR2 FQNEAQ, per germline (reference sequence). CDR3 residues: CATRRDRVGTGELFF. The CDR3 DNA follows: TGTGCCACACGCCGGGACAGGGTTGGGACCGGGGAGCTGTTTTTT.

This sequence joins TRBV14 and TRBJ1-1; weak D call: TRBD1 (5 bases). There are 18 residues in the CDR3. Trimming took 1 base from V and 1 from J, leaving 19 bases between them. Germline V CDR1 and CDR2: SGHDN, FVKESK. CDR3 nucleotides: TGTGCCAGCAGCCAAGTGGTAGTATCAGGGACTACGAACACTGAAGCTTTCTTT. Translated, it gives CASSQVVVSGTTNTEAFF.

V is TRBV2 and J is TRBJ2-7; D ambiguous. Per germline, CDR1 SNHLY and CDR2 FYNNEI. V dropped 7 bases and J dropped 4 bases, with 8 bases sitting between them. This CDR3 comprises 11 residues. DNA for the CDR3: TGTGCCAGCACCGACACGTACGAGCAGTACTTC. Its translation is CASTDTYEQYF.

V and J are TRBV7-9 and TRBJ1-1; no firm D call. V was shortened by 3 bases and J by 10 bases, with 21 bases between the two germline ends. The germline CDR1 and CDR2 sequences are SEHNR and FQNEAQ (reference sequence). The CDR3 spans 15 residues. In DNA form, the CDR3 reads TGTGCCAGCAGCTTGGGAGGTTTAGAAAAGCGAGGAGCTTTCTTT. Encoded protein: CASSLGGLEKRGAFF.

This chain uses TRBV27 with TRBJ2-3; 9 positions agree with TRBD1. The V gene's germline CDR1 is MNHEY and CDR2 SMNVEV (reference sequence). This CDR3 has 16 residues. V was clipped by 2 bases and J by 4 bases; unmatched bases: 7. In nucleotides, the CDR3 is TGTGCCAGCAGTTTACCCCCGGGACAGGGACCAGATACGCAGTATTTT. The encoded protein is CASSLPPGQGPDTQYF.

The CDR3 DNA sequence: TGTGCCAGCAGTCCGGACAGGGTGATCAACACCATATATTTT. Translated: CASSPDRVINTIYF. The rearrangement links TRBV7-2 to TRBJ1-3; 8 bases align to TRBD1. The CDR3 covers 14 residues. The junction had 8 bases not matched to a gene; V was cut back by 6 bases and J by 7 bases. CDR1 is SGHTA, CDR2 FQGNSA, per germline.

The chain has TRBV2 and TRBJ2-2; 12 nucleotides align to TRBD2. Germline CDR1 SNHLY, CDR2 FYNNEI. The CDR3 loop spans 16 amino acids. Trimming cost V 4 bases and J 4 bases; bases outside gene matches: 4. The CDR3 loop reads CASSVTSGRTTGELFF. The CDR3 DNA sequence: TGTGCCAGCAGTGTTACTAGCGGGAGGACCACCGGGGAGCTGTTTTTT.

The chain carries TRBV4-2 and TRBJ1-4, with TRBD1 matching over 10 bases. V lost 1 base to trimming and J lost 8 bases; unmatched junction nucleotides: 4. Germline loops: CDR1 LGHNA, CDR2 YNFKEQ. The CDR3 runs 15 residues. CDR3 residues: CASSQGGTGEEKLFF. DNA of the CDR3: TGTGCCAGCAGCCAAGGTGGGACAGGGGAGGAAAAACTGTTTTTT.

This clone was observed a handful of times. The same CDR3 is also encoded by other DNA sequences in this sample. J is TRBJ1-5 and V is TRBV30, with D unclear. V gave up 0 bases and J gave up 1 base, with 7 bases separating them. Germline CDR1 is GTSNPN and CDR2 is SVGIG (reference sequence). This CDR3 is 14 amino acids long. The CDR3 region has the DNA TGTGCCTGGAGTGTATCGGGGAGCAATCAGCCCCAGCATTTT. Translating gives CAWSVSGSNQPQHF.

The chain combines TRBV4-2 with TRBJ1-5; D is undetermined. Germline lookup yields CDR1 LGHNA and CDR2 YNFKEQ. V was shortened by 1 base and J by 4 bases, with 2 bases between the two germline ends. CDR3 length: 12 residues. The CDR3 spells CASSQANQPQHF. The CDR3 DNA sequence: TGTGCCAGCAGCCAAGCAAATCAGCCCCAGCATTTT.

The chain employs TRBV6-5 and TRBJ2-3; the match to TRBD2 covers 10 bases. V lost 4 bases to trimming and J lost 4 bases; unmatched junction nucleotides: 2. The length of the CDR3 is 14 residues. Per germline, CDR1 MNHEY and CDR2 SVGAGI. The CDR3 DNA sequence: TGTGCCAGCAGTTTAGCGGGGGGCGCAGATACGCAGTATTTT. Translated, it gives CASSLAGGADTQYF.

The chain recombines TRBV7-9 with TRBJ2-7, with D perhaps TRBD1 (5 bases). Deletions cut 3 bases from V and 1 base from J, with 10 bases between. There are 14 residues in the CDR3. CDR1 is SEHNR and CDR2 is FQNEAQ in the germline V gene (reference sequence). The CDR3 loop is CASSFFRDSYEQYF. DNA of the CDR3: TGTGCCAGCAGCTTTTTCAGGGATTCCTACGAGCAGTACTTC.

This clone was observed a handful of times. V usage is TRBV3-1 (or the pseudogene TRBV3-2) and J usage is TRBJ1-2; D may be TRBD1 (5 bases). V dropped 6 bases and J dropped 5 bases, with 25 bases sitting between them. This CDR3 has 17 amino acids. Germline V gene sequence: CDR1 LGHDT, CDR2 YNNKEL (reference sequence). Here the CDR3 DNA reads TGTGCCAGCAGACTATTCAACCGGGACTCCTCGGGGTATGGCTACACCTTC. Amino acids: CASRLFNRDSSGYGYTF.

This chain joins TRBV15 and TRBJ1-2; 7 positions match TRBD1. V trimming: 0 bases; J trimming: 3 bases; junction bases outside the gene matches: 4. The germline CDR1 and CDR2 sequences are LNHNV and YYDKDF (reference sequence). The CDR3 is 15 residues long. CDR3 region: CATSRDGTGDYGYTF. The CDR3 region has the DNA TGTGCCACCAGCAGAGATGGAACAGGGGACTATGGCTACACCTTC.

V usage is TRBV27 and J usage is TRBJ1-1; D is possibly TRBD1 (5 bases). V lost 4 bases to trimming and J lost 3 bases, with 9 bases between them. The CDR3 is 13 residues long. Germline V lookup: CDR1 MNHEY, CDR2 SMNVEV (reference sequence). CDR3 protein: CASSSGLDTEAFF. For the CDR3, the DNA is TGTGCCAGCAGTTCAGGGTTGGACACTGAAGCTTTCTTT.